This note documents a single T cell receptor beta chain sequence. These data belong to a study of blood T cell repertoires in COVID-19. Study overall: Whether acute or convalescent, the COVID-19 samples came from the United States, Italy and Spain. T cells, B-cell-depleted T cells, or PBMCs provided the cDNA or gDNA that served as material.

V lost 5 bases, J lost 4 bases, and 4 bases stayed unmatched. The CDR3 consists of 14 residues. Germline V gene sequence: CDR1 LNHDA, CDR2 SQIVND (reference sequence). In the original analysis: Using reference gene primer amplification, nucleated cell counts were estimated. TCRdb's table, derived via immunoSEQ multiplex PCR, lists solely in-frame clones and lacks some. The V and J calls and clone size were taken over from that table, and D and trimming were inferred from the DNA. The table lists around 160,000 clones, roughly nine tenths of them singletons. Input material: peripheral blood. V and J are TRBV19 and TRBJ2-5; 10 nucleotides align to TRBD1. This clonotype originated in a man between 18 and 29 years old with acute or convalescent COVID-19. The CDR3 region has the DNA TGTGCCAGTAGTGTCCGGGACAGGGGAGAGACCCAGTACTTC. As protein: CASSVRDRGETQYF.